This T cell receptor beta chain is from a study of neoadjuvant anti-PD-1 for oral cavity cancer. The CDR3 loop spans 13 amino acids. V gave up 7 bases and J gave up 3 bases, with 13 bases separating them. Germline values: CDR1 GTSNPN, CDR2 SVGIG (reference sequence). Measured with immunoSEQ multiplex PCR; TCRdb has only the in-frame clones, and not every one. The sample yields 15,000 to 20,000 clones, approximately 79% seen once. The chain links TRBV30 to TRBJ1-5, with D possibly being TRBD1 (6 bases). This receptor was obtained from a person between 40 and 85 years old with oral cavity squamous cell carcinoma. The sample in question was PBMCs, obtained before nivolumab (anti-PD-1) treatment. The CDR3 here is CALDPGANQPQHF. CDR3 nucleotides: TGTGCCTTGGACCCGGGGGCCAATCAGCCCCAGCATTTT.